Below, one TCR beta chain is given with its context. Which antigen it targets is not known. No base quality values were provided; no much bigger clone lies one nucleotide off. Using the deep immunoSEQ assay, TCR CDR3 regions were amplified from genomic DNA by multiplex PCR. Extracted genomic DNA from each cell subset was distributed evenly across all wells of several immunoSEQ 96-well plates, and each plate was treated as a replicate. For sorted subsets, each replicate PCR was loaded with 200 to 250 ng genomic DNA, equivalent to some 27,000 T cell genomes. Purified libraries were quantified with a Qubit 3.0 fluorometer, sized on a Bioanalyzer 2100, and re-quantified with the KAPA Library Quantification kit. A separate single-read 150-cycle Illumina NextSeq 550 flow cell was used to sequence each immunoSEQ 96-well plate. Per the authors' processing: Because the immunoSEQ output included only junctional sequences and no quality scores, the filtering could not be the same as the filtering used for full-length reads. To assign V/J genes and CDR3, sequences were annotated against IMGT germline references using PyIR, a Python wrapper for IgBLAST v1.9. Reads with weak V/J assignments (E-value above 1e-6), missing CDR3, stop codons, out-of-frame junctions, or ambiguous translated residues were removed. V3J clonotypes were defined as sequences sharing an identical inferred V gene, J gene, and CDR3 amino acid sequence. Percentage overlap between repertoires was computed as shared unique clonotypes divided by the size of the smaller repertoire. Richness of each repertoire was evaluated using RTK rarefaction, the Chao1 estimator, and Recon v2.1 estimates of unobserved clonotypes. Generation probabilities were computed with OLGA for all TCRbeta clonotypes obtained by the gDNA method from a handful of donors. Not all clones reach the TCRdb copy of this immuneACCESS table, which keeps in-frame sequences only. Checked studies attribute under half of the gap to unresolved V genes and leave the rest unexplained. V and J calls and clone size are copied from that table; D and trimming were computed from the DNA. This sample is represented by about 750,000 clones; 80% to 95% of them were singletons. The ten largest account for around 24% of the sample.

The germline V gene encodes CDR1 LNHDA and CDR2 SQIVND (reference sequence). The CDR3 sequence holds 17 residues, the cysteine and phenylalanine included. The only DNA kept is the CDR3, 51 bases in frame from the first base. The junction carries 17 bases between V and J, which are trimmed by 0 bases and 2 bases respectively. For the CD8 naive samples, CD45RO-negative cells were positively selected for CCR7, yielding a CD45RA+CCR7+ population from which TemRA cells were excluded. The donors were healthy, HIV-negative adults with no recently reported acute infections or vaccinations. All donors were Caucasian adults living in Nashville, Tennessee, USA. Blood was obtained by leukapheresis, after which PBMCs were separated by Ficoll-Histopaque density gradient centrifugation and cryopreserved in liquid nitrogen vapor phase. Analytical flow cytometry was used to check the purity and quantity of every magnetically sorted T cell population. Genomic DNA was isolated from each sorted fraction and quantified by UV absorbance on a Nanodrop 2000c.

These data come from a study of shared clonotypes between healthy human individuals (dated by TCRdb to between 2020 and 2021). About the full investigation: The cohort included a few men and a couple of women between 18 and 49 years of age. Per donor, leukapheresis produced somewhere between about 0.94 and 9.5 billion PBMCs. To increase sequencing depth and limit assay-specific biases, different laboratories used diverse techniques to prepare libraries and sequence TCR repertoires. For each donor, three plates each were used for CD4 naive and CD4 memory, two plates were used for CD8 naive, and one plate was used for CD8 memory. Blood TCR repertoires of several healthy adults were deeply sequenced to estimate repertoire size and the extent of clonotype sharing between individuals.

Overall results and qualifications from the work: Based on pairwise subsampling, the degree of clonotype sharing among donors was expected to be affected by sequencing depth. Larger estimated clonotype richness was generally found for naive subsets than for memory subsets. The genetic and exposure-history diversity represented was limited by the small number of donors. Sharing across four donors was observed for around 4.8% of naive CD4, 3% to 3.5% of naive CD8, roughly 2.4% of memory CD4, and roughly 0.4% of memory CD8 clonotypes. Even with the large sequencing depth, rarefaction of the sorted-subset datasets indicated that sequencing was incomplete. Compared with non-shared clonotypes, clonotypes shared by all four sorted-subset donors had higher generation probabilities. Only blood was sampled, and tissue TCR repertoires likely differ from those in blood.

The sequence is built from TRBV19 and TRBJ2-7; the D segment could be TRBD1, given 5 matching bases. The sample consisted of naive CD8+ T cells sorted from blood. Explained via the paper, the cell subset or site label denotes: CD45RA+CCR7+. The TCR comes from a man in his thirties or forties in good health. The CDR3 protein sequence reads: CASSIDNDGPGPYEQYF. The nucleotides read TGTGCCAGTAGTATAGACAACGACGGCCCAGGGCCCTACGAGCAGTACTTC.